The 23 T cell receptor beta chains below come from one sample, sequenced in a study of beta chain features in type 1 diabetes. General study findings and limits: In every one of the four CD4+ subsets, TCRB CDR3s were moderately but significantly shorter in Type 1 diabetes patients.

Their cognate antigens are unknown. The sequenced template was cDNA made from the entire isolated RNA. Some clones are missing from TCRdb's copy, which holds only in-frame ones; the method was immunoSEQ multiplex PCR. The sample yields around 300,000 clones, about 15% seen once. The sample comprised naive CD4+ T cells from blood. These receptors were collected from a man younger than 35 with type 1 diabetes.

This clone was counted a few times. The rearrangement links TRBV19 to TRBJ2-3, with TRBD2 matching over 7 bases. V trimming: 10 bases; J trimming: 4 bases; junction bases outside the gene matches: 17. Germline values: CDR1 LNHDA, CDR2 SQIVND (reference sequence). CDR3 size: 16 residues. As DNA, the CDR3 is TGTGCCACCCGCCCCCGAGGTGCGGGGGTGCCAGATACGCAGTATTTT. Its protein is CATRPRGAGVPDTQYF.

In this sample, this clone turned up a few times. V usage is TRBV30 and J usage is TRBJ2-5; D gene uncertain. V was clipped by 5 bases and J by 1 base, with 14 bases between them. CDR1 is GTSNPN and CDR2 is SVGIG in the germline V gene (reference sequence). This CDR3 has 14 residues. CDR3 loop: CAWSGPSLQETQYF. CDR3 bases: TGTGCCTGGTCCGGTCCCTCCCTCCAAGAGACCCAGTACTTC.

This clone has more than one count but fewer than ten. The chain is built from TRBV15 and TRBJ2-2; no reliable D call. Germline CDR1 reads LNHNV; CDR2 reads YYDKDF (reference sequence). The CDR3 covers 14 residues. Trimming left V 6 bases short and J 0 bases short, with 8 bases between. CDR3 sequence (DNA): TGTGCCACCAGAGCCCAGGCGAACACCGGGGAGCTGTTTTTT. Translated, it gives CATRAQANTGELFF.

This clone has just a few counts. This chain links TRBV9 with TRBJ2-7; TRBD2 aligns across 11 bases. Germline CDR1 is SGDLS and CDR2 is YYNGEE. There are 19 residues in the CDR3. With V trimmed by 3 bases and J by 1 base, 15 bases remained unmatched. The CDR3 nucleotides read TGTGCCAGCAGCGCCGCACAAGGGGGGCTAGCGGGGGGTTCCTACGAGCAGTACTTC. Translating gives CASSAAQGGLAGGSYEQYF.

This clone was seen only a few times. The gene calls are TRBV6-1 and TRBJ2-7; TRBD2 is a possible D gene (5 bases). Germline values: CDR1 MNHNS, CDR2 SASEGT. V was trimmed by 11 bases and J by 0 bases, leaving 11 bases between them. The CDR3 consists of 12 residues. CDR3 residues: CAARELSYEQYF. In DNA, the CDR3 is TGTGCCGCTAGGGAGCTCTCCTACGAGCAGTACTTC.

The V gene is TRBV7-9, the J gene TRBJ2-1; 10 positions match TRBD2. CDR1 and CDR2 from the germline V gene are SEHNR and FQNEAQ (reference sequence). The CDR3 contains 15 residues. The V segment lost 6 bases and the J segment 7 bases; nucleotides outside the gene matches: 9. CDR3 nucleotide sequence: TGTGCCAGCAGTTACGAGCGGGAGGGCCTTAATGAGCAGTTCTTC. It yields the protein CASSYEREGLNEQFF. The full variable domain, completed using reference TRBV7-9 and TRBJ2-1, is DTGVSQNPRHKITKRGQNVTFRCDPISEHNRLYWYRQTLGQGPEFLTYFQNEAQLEKSRLLSDRFSAERPKGSFSTLEIQRTEQGDSAMYLCASSYEREGLNEQFFGPGTRLTVL.

This clone was seen a few times. The germline gene is not matched at one end of the junction; a read error may be the cause. The chain recombines TRBV2 with TRBJ2-7; 9 bases line up with TRBD2. This CDR3 is built from 12 residues. Germline loops: CDR1 SNHLY, CDR2 FYNNEI. In DNA form, the CDR3 reads TGTGCCAGCAGTGACGAGGGAGCGGGGGGACCATTC. As protein: CASSDEGAGGPF.

The rearrangement links TRBV15 to TRBJ2-5, with TRBD1 identical over 7 bases. Germline loops: CDR1 LNHNV, CDR2 YYDKDF (reference sequence). This CDR3 comprises 15 residues. The J segment lost 2 bases and the V segment lost 2 bases, leaving 5 bases of the junction unmatched. CDR3 amino acids: CATSRPGTDQETQYF. The CDR3 DNA reads TGTGCCACCAGCAGACCCGGGACAGATCAAGAGACCCAGTACTTC.

About this clone: The same CDR3 can be traced to other DNA sequences in this sample. The J gene is TRBJ2-5, the V gene TRBV5-1; no clear D gene. V lost 0 bases and J 0 bases, leaving 6 bases between the germline ends. Germline values: CDR1 SGHRS, CDR2 YFSETQ. The CDR3 covers 14 residues. The CDR3 nucleotides read TGCGCCAGCAGCTTGGCCTCTGACCAAGAGACCCAGTACTTC. Its translation: CASSLASDQETQYF.

This clone was seen a few times. In nucleotides, the CDR3 is TGTGCCAGCAGCCCCATAGGACACCCCTTCACTGGCTACACCTTC. It encodes CASSPIGHPFTGYTF. The chain carries TRBV9 and TRBJ1-2, with D possibly matching TRBD1 (5 bases). Deletions cut 4 bases from V and 7 bases from J, with 20 bases between. Germline CDR1 and CDR2: SGDLS and YYNGEE. The CDR3 consists of 15 residues.

The rearrangement joins TRBV7-2 to TRBJ1-6; TRBD1 aligns across 9 bases. In germline, CDR1 is SGHTA, CDR2 FQGNSA. The CDR3 covers 14 residues. V lost 6 bases to trimming and J lost 8 bases; unmatched junction nucleotides: 5. This CDR3 reads CASSPGQGYSPLHF. The CDR3 bases are TGTGCCAGCAGTCCTGGACAGGGGTATTCACCCCTCCACTTT.

Only a few counts were recorded for this clone. V gene TRBV5-4 combines with J gene TRBJ2-1; 7 nucleotides match TRBD2. The CDR3 covers 14 residues. Germline assignment: CDR1 SGHNT and CDR2 YYREEE (reference sequence). The V segment lost 5 bases and the J segment 8 bases; nucleotides outside the gene matches: 10. The CDR3, as DNA: TGTGCCAGCAGTCGAGCGGGACCACAGGATGAGCAGTTCTTC. Translation: CASSRAGPQDEQFF.

The chain has TRBV2 and TRBJ1-1; D is unclear. The CDR3 is 11 amino acids. Germline V gene data show CDR1 as SNHLY and CDR2 as FYNNEI. The V gene lost 3 bases and the J gene lost 6 bases, with 5 bases spanning the gap. The DNA for the CDR3 is TGTGCCAGCAGTGATCTATCTGAAGCTTTCTTT. It translates to CASSDLSEAFF. Drawing the rest from reference TRBV2 and TRBJ1-1, the complete variable domain is EPEVTQTPSHQVTQMGQEVILRCVPISNHLYFYWYRQILGQKVEFLVSFYNNEISEKSEIFDDQFSVERPDGSNFTLKIRSTKLEDSAMYFCASSDLSEAFFGQGTRLTVV.

The chain links TRBV30 to TRBJ2-7, with 8 bases aligning to TRBD1. The V segment lost 5 bases and the J segment 2 bases; nucleotides outside the gene matches: 2. The CDR3 is made up of 12 amino acids. Germline V gene lookup returns CDR1 GTSNPN and CDR2 SVGIG (reference sequence). As DNA, the CDR3 is TGTGCCTGGTCGGACAGGGCCTACGAGCAGTACTTC. As protein: CAWSDRAYEQYF.

The chain uses TRBV30 and TRBJ2-1, with a weak D call TRBD2 (7 bases). Germline V gene lookup returns CDR1 GTSNPN and CDR2 SVGIG (reference sequence). This CDR3 is 13 amino acids long. Trimming removed 4 bases at V and 8 bases at J, with 15 bases between. The CDR3 loop reads CAWNSGGGYEQFF. CDR3 coding DNA: TGTGCCTGGAATAGCGGCGGGGGCTATGAGCAGTTCTTC.

This clone was counted between two and nine times. The chain recombines TRBV29-1 with TRBJ1-1; TRBD1 might be the D (6 bases). Germline V lookup: CDR1 SQVTM, CDR2 ANQGSEA. The V and J ends lost 5 bases and 1 base respectively, with 11 bases between them. This CDR3 contains 13 residues. The CDR3 sequence: CSVRWTENTEAFF. The CDR3 DNA follows: TGCAGCGTTCGATGGACAGAGAACACTGAAGCTTTCTTT.

The chain combines TRBV9 with TRBJ2-3, with 10 bases that match TRBD2. With V trimmed by 2 bases and J by 6 bases, 9 bases remained unmatched. The CDR3 is 16 amino acids. CDR1 and CDR2 (germline): SGDLS, YYNGEE. CDR3 loop: CASSVDSGRAGDTQYF. Here the CDR3 DNA reads TGTGCCAGCAGCGTCGACAGCGGGAGGGCCGGTGATACGCAGTATTTT.

The gene calls are TRBV30 and TRBJ2-3; the D is unclear. This CDR3 contains 12 residues. Trimming took 3 bases from V and 4 from J, leaving 8 bases between them. Germline CDR1 GTSNPN, CDR2 SVGIG (reference sequence). The CDR3 loop reads CAWRRGPDTQYF. CDR3 nucleotides: TGTGCCTGGAGACGAGGCCCAGATACGCAGTATTTT.

This clone was detected only a few times. The CDR3, as DNA: TGTGCCACCACCATAGCACCTAGACGGAGGGGTGAAGCTTTCTTT. This codes for CATTIAPRRRGEAFF. J is TRBJ1-1 and V is TRBV19; possible D gene TRBD1, 5 bases. Germline values: CDR1 LNHDA, CDR2 SQIVND (reference sequence). The CDR3 has 15 residues. Trimming pared 10 bases from V and 7 bases from J, leaving 25 bases between.

The chain carries TRBV19 and TRBJ1-2, with 10 bases lining up with TRBD1. The CDR3 runs 17 residues. With 2 bases clipped from V and 1 base from J, the junction kept 7 bases outside the gene matches. Germline assignment: CDR1 LNHDA and CDR2 SQIVND (reference sequence). CDR3 coding DNA: TGTGCCAGTAGTATACTACGGACAGGGGGACGTAACTATGGCTACACCTTC. Translation gives CASSILRTGGRNYGYTF. The variable domain in full, completed from reference TRBV19 and TRBJ1-2, reads DGGITQSPKYLFRKEGQNVTLSCEQNLNHDAMYWYRQDPGQGLRLIYYSQIVNDFQKGDIAEGYSVSREKKESFPLTVTSAQKNPTAFYLCASSILRTGGRNYGYTFGSGTRLTVV.

This chain joins TRBV7-9 and TRBJ2-2; the D gene is possibly TRBD1 (5 bases). Trimming took 5 bases from V and 4 from J, leaving 20 bases between them. This CDR3 is 17 amino acids long. The germline V gene encodes CDR1 SEHNR and CDR2 FQNEAQ (reference sequence). The CDR3 sequence: CASSPPPRRTITGELFF. The DNA for the CDR3 is TGTGCCAGCAGCCCTCCCCCCCGGCGGACAATCACCGGGGAGCTGTTTTTT.

The sample holds a few counts of this clone. CDR3: CAWDRPGTGAYEQYF. As DNA, the CDR3 is TGTGCCTGGGATCGTCCCGGGACAGGAGCCTACGAGCAGTACTTC. V and J are TRBV30 and TRBJ2-7; 8 nucleotides match TRBD1. The CDR3 has 15 amino acids. With V trimmed by 5 bases and J by 2 bases, 11 bases remained unmatched. CDR1 GTSNPN and CDR2 SVGIG come from the germline V gene (reference sequence).

This clone has just a few counts. The rearrangement uses TRBV10-3 and TRBJ1-5, with D maybe TRBD1 (5 bases). The germline V and J ends were trimmed by 5 bases and 4 bases, with 12 bases remaining between them. Germline assignment: CDR1 ENHRY and CDR2 SYGVKD. The CDR3 consists of 14 residues. The CDR3 region is CAISPHPGNQPQHF. The CDR3 nucleotides are TGTGCCATCAGTCCTCATCCAGGGAATCAGCCCCAGCATTTT.